The subject of this entry is one TCR beta chain. Its antigen remains unidentified. A much larger clone is a single base away; this may be a read error. The time point tag for this specimen amounts to: persistent/refractory GD, antithyroid drugs over 5 years with positive TRAb. For both TCR sequencing and RNA sequencing, RNA was extracted from PBMCs in TRIzol. Graves' disease was diagnosed according to American Thyroid Association guidelines. Patients were recruited from an endocrinology department in Xi'an, China. From each patient, approximately 10 milliliters of peripheral blood was collected into an EDTA anticoagulant tube. Ficoll Paque Plus density gradient separation was used to isolate PBMCs, and no further T cell sorting was performed. RNA quality was checked with an Agilent 2100 Bioanalyzer and agarose gel, and concentration with a NanoDrop 2000. Taken from cysteine to phenylalanine, the CDR3 has 11 residues. The DNA shown is the 33-base CDR3, in frame from base 1. CDR1 is given as MDHEN and CDR2 as SYDVKM, both from the germline V gene.

These data come from a study of regulatory T cells in long-lasting Graves disease (dated by TCRdb to the early 2020s). A note on the overall study: To count as having persistent Graves' disease, a patient had to have received antithyroid drug treatment for over 5 years with TSH receptor autoantibodies remaining persistently positive. A total of roughly 33 samples were covered by TCR sequencing, comprising approximately 13 persistent and roughly 20 newly diagnosed Graves' disease patients. Patients with persistent Graves' disease were compared with patients with newly diagnosed Graves' disease using TCR sequencing and RNA sequencing of peripheral blood. The study took place in China and was registered as a clinical trial. Persistent Graves' disease patients in the clinical cohort had taken antithyroid drugs for roughly ten years on average. General conclusions and limits of the study: The authors acknowledged the small sample size as a limitation that may reduce accuracy. TRBV28, TRBJ1-2 and TRBJ2-5 were preferentially used in persistent disease, while TRBV20-1 and TRBJ2-1 were favored in newly diagnosed disease. The study examined only peripheral blood because the primary lesion, thyroid tissue, could not be accessed. Patients with persistent disease shared more public clonotypes (around 2,500) than newly diagnosed patients did (about 970). Sequencing and analysis were limited to the TCR beta chain. Lower TCR Shannon entropy and fewer highly expanded clones were observed in persistent Graves' disease patients than in newly diagnosed patients, which suggested clonal expansion.

The library relied on multiplex PCR. Sequenced using an Illumina HiSeq 4000. To build TCR beta libraries, CDR3 regions were amplified by Arm-PCR using iRepertoire HTBI primers. Before sequencing, the PCR products underwent gel purification. Per the original workflow: Gene usage analysis of CDR3 amino acid clonotypes used the roughly 60 TRBV and about 14 TRBJ segments found across samples. Filtered high-quality paired reads were merged into contigs using COPE and FqMerger. BLAST was used to align contigs to IMGT TRBV, TRBD and TRBJ reference genes, and CDR3 was defined according to IMGT. Clonotypes above 0.1% frequency were classified as highly expanded clones. Repertoire diversity was measured by Shannon entropy, and V-J evenness by the Gini coefficient. Public clonotypes were defined as clonotypes shared by more than one individual. TCRdb reprocessing: public reads trimmed at Q25 with fastp, clones called with MiXCR, in-frame beta chains kept. All rows with the same CDR3 protein become a single entry with the most common DNA and genes. What appears here as the V and J calls and clone size reflects TCRdb's work, not the paper's. This sample is represented by about 660,000 distinct CDR3 sequences; around 30% of them were singletons. The ten biggest clones cover about two fifths of the sample.

The TCR comes from a female donor with Graves disease. This sample comprised peripheral blood mononuclear cells (PBMCs), obtained when the disease was refractory, from a patient treated with antithyroid drugs. The rearrangement combines TRBV28 with TRBJ1-1; TRBD1 is a possible D gene, resting on 6 matching bases. The CDR3 amino acid sequence is: CASSRRDTALF. The nucleotide sequence reads as follows: TGTGCCAGCAGCCGCCGGGACACGGCTCTCTTT.